Shown below are 10 T cell receptor beta chains from a single sample sequenced in a study of CD8 T cells in ankylosing spondylitis. TCRdb reprocessed the 5' RACE reads via MiXCR and lists one record per CDR3 protein. The table records 380,000 or so distinct CDR3 sequences, 20% to 25% of them present only once. The sample consisted of blood, either unsorted or a sorted T cell fraction (not recorded which). These receptor sequences come from a male donor with ankylosing spondylitis or in good health (not recorded which).

This clonotype turned up a few times. The rearrangement joins TRBV12-3 or TRBV12-4 to TRBJ1-1, with D tentatively TRBD1 (6 bases). V was shortened by 1 base and J by 11 bases, with 14 bases between the two germline ends. The CDR3 length is 13 residues. The chain's CDR3 is CASSLGAGAGAFF. The CDR3 DNA reads as TGTGCCAGCAGTTTAGGGGCGGGGGCCGGGGCTTTCTTT.

The CDR3 region is CASTALGANYGYTF. For the CDR3, the DNA is TGTGCCAGCACGGCGTTAGGCGCTAACTATGGCTACACCTTC. The rearrangement uses TRBV28 and TRBJ1-2, with D unresolved. The CDR3 has 14 residues. With 7 bases removed from V and 0 bases from J, the gap between germline ends came to 12 bases. The germline V gene encodes CDR1 MDHEN and CDR2 SYDVKM.

The table lists this clonotype with a few counts. The chain is built from TRBV7-9 and TRBJ2-5, with D possibly matching TRBD1 (5 bases). V was pared by 7 bases and J by 2 bases, with 17 bases between. The length of the CDR3 is 15 residues. The germline V gene encodes CDR1 SEHNR and CDR2 FQNEAQ (reference sequence). In DNA, the CDR3 is TGTGCCAGCAACCCCAAGGGGTACATTCAAGAGACCCAGTACTTC. The encoded protein is CASNPKGYIQETQYF.

This clonotype occurred a few times. At one end the junction does not follow the germline gene, possibly because of a read error. The rearrangement links TRBV10-2 to TRBJ2-1, with 9 bases matching TRBD2. Germline lookup yields CDR1 WSHSY and CDR2 SAAADI. There are 18 residues in the CDR3. The CDR3 region has the DNA TGCGCCAGCAGTGAGTCGTCGGGGCGGGGGGGGTCCTACAATGAGCAGCTCTTC. Protein sequence: CASSESSGRGGSYNEQLF.

The chain joins TRBV5-1 to TRBJ2-7, with D perhaps TRBD1 or TRBD2 (6 bases each). Trimming stripped 0 bases from V and 2 bases from J, with 18 bases between. Germline CDR1 and CDR2: SGHRS and YFSETQ. The CDR3 is 17 residues long. CDR3 sequence reads: CASSLEGSGEDPYEQYF. The CDR3 DNA reads TGCGCCAGCAGCTTGGAGGGGTCAGGGGAGGACCCCTACGAGCAGTACTTC.

The V and J genes are TRBV12-3 or TRBV12-4 and TRBJ2-7; the D is unclear. Trimming cost V 2 bases and J 3 bases, with 8 bases left between them. This CDR3 is 13 amino acids long. The CDR3 region has the DNA TGTGCCAGCAGTTTAATGGAATACTACGAGCAGTACTTC. Translated, it gives CASSLMEYYEQYF.

The V gene is TRBV20-1, the J gene TRBJ1-1; 7 nucleotides agree with TRBD1. Germline-derived CDR1 and CDR2 are DFQATT and SNEGSKA (reference sequence). The CDR3 covers 16 residues. After removal of 0 bases from V and 1 base from J, the junction contained 8 bases not matched to a gene. This chain's CDR3 is CSARDQQGLRNTEAFF. CDR3 coding DNA: TGCAGTGCTAGAGACCAACAGGGGTTAAGGAACACTGAAGCTTTCTTT.

In its sample, this clonotype was seen a few times. The CDR3 region is CASRSSGGDETQYF. DNA of the CDR3: TGTGCCAGCAGGTCATCGGGGGGAGATGAGACCCAGTACTTC. J is TRBJ2-5 and V is TRBV12-3 or TRBV12-4, with TRBD2 matching 7 bases. The CDR3 is made up of 14 amino acids. V shed 6 bases, J shed 5 bases, and the junction held 9 bases outside the gene matches.

This clonotype came up a few times. V gene TRBV12-3 or TRBV12-4 combines with J gene TRBJ2-7; 10 bases align to TRBD2. The CDR3 runs 15 residues. The V and J ends lost 3 bases and 5 bases, in that order; junction bases with no gene match: 7. CDR3 protein: CASSFLSGGAHEQYF. The CDR3 DNA sequence: TGTGCCAGCAGTTTTTTGAGCGGGGGGGCTCACGAGCAGTACTTC.

This clonotype was counted only a few times. This chain connects TRBV18 to TRBJ2-1; TRBD1 matches at 9 bases. Germline V lookup: CDR1 KGHSH, CDR2 LQKENI. The J segment lost 8 bases and the V segment lost 7 bases, leaving 12 bases of the junction unmatched. The CDR3 totals 15 residues. CDR3 sequence: CASFSSGTGFYEQFF. CDR3 sequence (DNA): TGTGCCAGCTTCTCGTCCGGGACAGGGTTTTATGAGCAGTTCTTC.